The T cell receptor (beta chain) under discussion was sequenced for a study of vaccination and CD4 T cells after COVID-19. Study as a whole: Control wells got either CEFX epitopes, HIV-1 Nef peptides, or no peptide at all. Study-wide results and limits: Convalescent patients displayed a median 86.3% of reactive clones emerging only post-vaccination.

The CDR3 has 13 amino acids. Trimming took 6 bases from V and 0 from J, leaving 8 bases between them. Looked up from germline, CDR1 is MNHEY and CDR2 is SVGEGT. Treatment meaning: 10-day PBMC culture with coronavirus spike peptide pools or control peptides (ViraFEST assay). PCR tests turned positive between March and December 2020, before US Alpha, Beta and Delta variants. Once obtained from cultured CD4+ T cells, the DNA was sequenced using the Oncomine TCR Beta short-read assay. MiXCR, run by TCRdb on the PCR reads, gives a single entry per CDR3 protein. The top ten hold around 4% of the sample, which has just under 20,000 distinct CDR3 sequences, around 46% seen once. Note on this clonotype: Its antigen is unknown.

The sequenced sample was CD4+ T cells from blood, cultured in vitro, obtained before SARS-CoV-2 vaccination. The gene calls are TRBV6-2 or TRBV6-3 and TRBJ1-2; no definite D call. This receptor was obtained from a human donor who had recovered from COVID-19. CDR3 in DNA: TGTGCCAGCAGGGACGGAGCTAACTATGGCTACACCTTC. Amino acid sequence: CASRDGANYGYTF.